The 15 T cell receptor beta chains given below trace back to one sample, sequenced in a study of T cells after yellow fever vaccination. MiXCR, applied by TCRdb to the 5' RACE reads, yields one record per CDR3 protein. The sample carries roughly 260,000 distinct CDR3 sequences, over 10% recorded once. Sample: CD4+ T cells sorted from PBMCs, taken 45 days after the yellow fever booster vaccination. The receptor source for this set is a man younger than 40 who received the YFV17D yellow fever vaccine.

At least ten counts were recorded for this clonotype. The genes are TRBV2 and TRBJ2-3, with 8 bases aligning to TRBD2. J was trimmed by 3 bases and V by 8 bases; bases with no gene match: 10. CDR3 length: 15 residues. Germline V gene data show CDR1 as SNHLY and CDR2 as FYNNEI. CDR3 loop: CASQKLAALTDTQYF. The CDR3 DNA reads as TGTGCCAGCCAGAAACTAGCGGCTTTAACAGATACGCAGTATTTT. Full variable domain (rest looked up from reference TRBV2 and TRBJ2-3): EPEVTQTPSHQVTQMGQEVILRCVPISNHLYFYWYRQILGQKVEFLVSFYNNEISEKSEIFDDQFSVERPDGSNFTLKIRSTKLEDSAMYFCASQKLAALTDTQYFGPGTRLTVL.

About this clonotype: The junction differs from germline at one of its ends, possibly a read error. The chain has TRBV5-1 and TRBJ1-1; D is ambiguous. This CDR3 spans 16 amino acids. Per the germline V gene, CDR1 is SGHRS and CDR2 is YFSETQ. CDR3: CASGPAPRAGNAEAFF. Here the CDR3 DNA reads TGCGCCAGCGGACCAGCCCCCCGGGCTGGGAACGCTGAAGCTTTCTTT.

The table lists this clonotype with a few counts. This chain connects TRBV12-3 or TRBV12-4 to TRBJ2-7; possible D gene TRBD1, 5 bases. CDR3 length equals 13 residues. V was clipped by 2 bases and J by 7 bases, with 12 bases between them. The CDR3 spells CASSLRPGQEQYF. The CDR3 nucleotides read TGTGCCAGCAGTTTAAGACCAGGGCAAGAGCAGTACTTC.

This clonotype was observed many times. The chain carries TRBV9 and TRBJ2-5; tentative D call: TRBD1 (8 bases). This CDR3 comprises 14 residues. Germline assignment: CDR1 SGDLS and CDR2 YYNGEE. Trimming left V 2 bases short and J 5 bases short, with 13 bases between. The CDR3 reads CASSVDRGGETQYF. CDR3 coding DNA: TGTGCCAGCAGCGTCGACAGGGGAGGGGAGACCCAGTACTTC. The full variable domain, in which reference TRBV9 and TRBJ2-5 provide the parts outside the CDR3, is DSGVTQTPKHLITATGQRVTLRCSPRSGDLSVYWYQQSLDQGLQFLIQYYNGEERAKGNILERFSAQQFPDLHSELNLSSLELGDSALYFCASSVDRGGETQYFGPGTRLLVL.

The sample holds a few counts of this clonotype. V is TRBV10-1 and J is TRBJ2-1; TRBD2 matches 7 bases. V gave up 7 bases and J gave up 5 bases; unmatched junction bases: 8. The CDR3 runs to 14 residues. The V gene's germline CDR1 is WNHNN and CDR2 SYGVQD (reference sequence). DNA for the CDR3: TGCGCCAGCATGGCTAGCGGCGCCGACAATGAGCAGTTCTTC. Its protein is CASMASGADNEQFF.

The sample holds a few counts of this clonotype. The rearrangement links TRBV2 to TRBJ2-1, with D tentatively TRBD2 (6 bases). The CDR3 contains 15 residues. Germline V lookup: CDR1 SNHLY, CDR2 FYNNEI. Trimming removed 8 bases at V and 4 bases at J, with 18 bases between. CDR3 sequence: CASPHGGLGYNEQFF. DNA for the CDR3: TGTGCCAGCCCTCACGGAGGGTTGGGGTACAATGAGCAGTTCTTC.

This clonotype showed up just a few times. J is TRBJ2-2 and V is TRBV15; TRBD2 matches at 11 bases. The CDR3 sequence is 18 residues long. V lost 1 base, J lost 6 bases, and 10 bases stayed unmatched. Per germline, CDR1 LNHNV and CDR2 YYDKDF (reference sequence). Written as DNA, the CDR3 is TGTGCCACCAGCAGAGGGTACGGGACTAGCGGACCATCCGGGGAGCTGTTTTTT. Its protein is CATSRGYGTSGPSGELFF. Together with reference TRBV15 and TRBJ2-2, the CDR3 gives the full variable domain: DAMVIQNPRYQVTQFGKPVTLSCSQTLNHNVMYWYQQKSSQAPKLLFHYYDKDFNNEADTPDNFQSRRPNTSFCFLDIRSPGLGDTAMYLCATSRGYGTSGPSGELFFGEGSRLTVL.

This clonotype was detected only a few times. V and J are TRBV7-2 and TRBJ2-3, with TRBD2 matching over 7 bases. V lost 1 base and J lost 6; bases outside the gene matches: 13. CDR1 and CDR2 (germline): SGHTA, FQGNSA. The CDR3 has 17 amino acids. The CDR3 spells CASSLGGTILIMDTQYF. The DNA for the CDR3 is TGTGCCAGCAGCTTAGGAGGGACTATTTTAATCATGGATACGCAGTATTTT.

This clonotype was picked up a small number of times. V and J are TRBV18 and TRBJ2-3, with TRBD2 as a possible D gene (6 bases). There are 15 residues in the CDR3. CDR1 and CDR2 from the germline V gene are KGHSH and LQKENI. V lost 1 base and J 4 bases, leaving 12 bases between the germline ends. The CDR3 region has the DNA TGTGCCAGCTCACCACAGGTGGCGGGATCAGATACGCAGTATTTT. This codes for CASSPQVAGSDTQYF.

This clonotype has more than one count but fewer than ten. The chain has TRBV5-4 and TRBJ2-1; TRBD2 matches 8 bases. J was trimmed by 5 bases and V by 4 bases; bases with no gene match: 8. The germline V gene encodes CDR1 SGHNT and CDR2 YYREEE (reference sequence). This CDR3 is 15 amino acids long. This chain's CDR3 is CASSRGGSSNNEQFF. The CDR3 nucleotides read TGTGCCAGCAGCCGCGGGGGGTCTTCGAACAATGAGCAGTTCTTC.

This chain's CDR3 is CASSLRADRVASYEQYF. The DNA for the CDR3 is TGTGCCAGCAGCTTAAGGGCCGACAGGGTTGCATCCTACGAGCAGTACTTC. The chain uses TRBV7-2 and TRBJ2-7; 7 bases map to TRBD1. The germline gives CDR1 SGHTA, CDR2 FQGNSA. The V gene end was trimmed by 2 bases and the J gene end by 1 base; junction bases not matched to a gene: 11. This CDR3 has 17 residues.

The genes are TRBV5-1 and TRBJ2-3, with 7 bases that match TRBD2. Trimming took 3 bases from V and 3 from J; bases not matched to a gene: 7. The CDR3 covers 15 residues. Germline V gene lookup returns CDR1 SGHRS and CDR2 YFSETQ. CDR3 residues: CASSSSRTRTDTQYF. The CDR3 DNA reads TGCGCCAGCAGCTCCTCGAGGACTAGGACAGATACGCAGTATTTT.

In this sample, this clonotype turned up a few times. The CDR3 region has the DNA TGCAGCGTCTCTACGGGAGAGGCCTACGAGCAGTACTTC. Translated: CSVSTGEAYEQYF. The rearrangement links TRBV29-1 to TRBJ2-7; tentative D call: TRBD2 (6 bases). From germline, CDR1 is SQVTM and CDR2 ANQGSEA. The CDR3 spans 13 residues. Trimming cost V 6 bases and J 2 bases, with 14 bases left between them.

This clonotype was seen more than once but under ten times. This chain joins TRBV19 and TRBJ1-1; TRBD1 might be the D (5 bases). This CDR3 is 12 amino acids long. The germline V and J ends were trimmed by 8 bases and 7 bases, with 14 bases remaining between them. Germline lookup yields CDR1 LNHDA and CDR2 SQIVND (reference sequence). The CDR3 spells CASGVHRSEAFF. CDR3 DNA: TGTGCCAGTGGGGTACACAGGAGTGAAGCTTTCTTT.

This sequence joins TRBV5-4 and TRBJ2-7, with D perhaps being TRBD1 or TRBD2 (6 bases each). Germline-derived CDR1 and CDR2 are SGHNT and YYREEE (reference sequence). The CDR3 runs 14 residues. V lost 0 bases and J 4 bases, leaving 11 bases between the germline ends. DNA of the CDR3: TGTGCCAGCAGCTTGGCCGGGGGACATTACGAGCAGTACTTC. This translates into CASSLAGGHYEQYF. The full variable domain, in which reference TRBV5-4 and TRBJ2-7 provide the parts outside the CDR3, is ETGVTQSPTHLIKTRGQQVTLRCSSQSGHNTVSWYQQALGQGPQFIFQYYREEENGRGNFPPRFSGLQFPNYSSELNVNALELDDSALYLCASSLAGGHYEQYFGPGTRLTVT.